Below, 30 T cell receptor beta chains from the same sample are listed, as sequenced in a study of blood T cell repertoires in COVID-19. TCRdb keeps only in-frame clones here, not all; method: immunoSEQ multiplex PCR. This sample has tens of thousands of clones, with 82% found just once. Sequencing was done on a sample of peripheral blood. These receptors were taken from a human donor in a cohort sampled during active COVID-19.

The rearrangement uses TRBV7-8 and TRBJ2-2, with 7 positions matching TRBD1. CDR1 SGHVS and CDR2 FQNEAQ come from the germline V gene. The CDR3 loop spans 15 amino acids. J gave up 6 bases and V 5 bases, and 9 bases lay outside the gene matches. This CDR3 is CASSIQGESPGELFF. The CDR3 DNA is TGTGCCAGCAGCATCCAGGGGGAGAGCCCCGGGGAGCTGTTTTTT.

The gene calls are TRBV9 and TRBJ1-2; D may be TRBD1 (5 bases). Trimming left V 6 bases short and J 5 bases short, with 14 bases between. This CDR3 comprises 13 residues. The germline V gene has CDR1 SGDLS and CDR2 YYNGEE. CDR3 sequence reads: CASTIGAGYGYTF. CDR3 DNA: TGTGCCAGCACCATTGGGGCAGGATATGGCTACACCTTC.

This clone was counted once. The same CDR3 can be traced to other DNA sequences in this sample. The genes are TRBV5-1 and TRBJ2-7, with 7 nucleotides matching TRBD1. CDR1 SGHRS and CDR2 YFSETQ come from the germline V gene. The V segment lost 0 bases and the J segment 3 bases; nucleotides outside the gene matches: 3. The CDR3 consists of 14 residues. Here the CDR3 DNA reads TGCGCCAGCAGCTTGGCGGGGACAGACTACGAGCAGTACTTC. Its protein is CASSLAGTDYEQYF.

This clone turned up a few times. This chain links TRBV5-5 with TRBJ1-2, with TRBD1 as a possible D gene (6 bases). The CDR3 is 15 amino acids. In germline, CDR1 is SGHKS, CDR2 YYEKEE (reference sequence). Trimming removed 4 bases from V and 4 bases from J, with 17 bases in between. In DNA form, the CDR3 reads TGTGCCAGCAGCATCACAGGGATGGGTAGCTATGGCTACACCTTC. This encodes CASSITGMGSYGYTF.

This chain links TRBV6-5 with TRBJ2-7; 10 bases agree with TRBD1. Trimming removed 6 bases from V and 3 bases from J; junction bases left unmatched: 5. Germline lookup yields CDR1 MNHEY and CDR2 SVGAGI. The CDR3 runs to 14 residues. CDR3 sequence (DNA): TGTGCCAGCAGACGGGACAGGGGAAGCTACGAGCAGTACTTC. This gives the protein CASRRDRGSYEQYF.

The V gene is TRBV7-2, the J gene TRBJ1-4; 7 bases are shared with TRBD1. The CDR3 loop spans 15 amino acids. Germline CDR1 reads SGHTA; CDR2 reads FQGNSA. V trimming: 6 bases; J trimming: 3 bases; junction bases outside the gene matches: 7. Written as DNA, the CDR3 is TGTGCCAGCAGACCCGACAGGGTTTCTAATGAAAAACTGTTTTTT. This encodes CASRPDRVSNEKLFF.

In DNA, the CDR3 is TGCGCCAGCAGCCATCCACAGGAAGATACGCAGTATTTT. Encoded protein: CASSHPQEDTQYF. The J gene is TRBJ2-3, the V gene TRBV4-1; tentatively, D is TRBD1 (5 bases). The CDR3 spans 13 residues. Trimming removed 3 bases at V and 5 bases at J, with 9 bases between. The germline V gene has CDR1 MGHRA and CDR2 YSYEKL.

This clone was seen once. The gene calls are TRBV6-2 or TRBV6-3 and TRBJ1-1; maybe TRBD1 (5 bases). The CDR3 has 14 residues. The V end lost 2 bases, the J end lost 8 bases, and 15 bases lay between the germline ends. Germline V gene data show CDR1 as MNHEY and CDR2 as SVGEGT. CDR3 in DNA: TGTGCCAGCAGTTACCTACGGAGGGGCCCCGAAGCTTTCTTT. It specifies CASSYLRRGPEAFF.

This clone was observed once. The chain joins TRBV11-2 to TRBJ1-3; D unresolved. Germline assignment: CDR1 SGHAT and CDR2 FQNNGV. The CDR3 contains 16 residues. The V gene lost 3 bases and the J gene lost 0 bases, with 12 bases spanning the gap. The CDR3 DNA follows: TGTGCCAGCAGCTTCGGCGGCAGCGGCTCTGGAAACACCATATATTTT. Translating gives CASSFGGSGSGNTIYF.

This clone was observed a few times. This chain joins TRBV29-1 and TRBJ2-3; 12 positions agree with TRBD1. This CDR3 comprises 14 residues. Germline V gives CDR1 SQVTM, CDR2 ANQGSEA. The V segment lost 5 bases and the J segment 5 bases; nucleotides outside the gene matches: 5. As DNA, the CDR3 is TGCAGCGTTCGGGACAGGGGGCATGGAGATACGCAGTATTTT. This codes for CSVRDRGHGDTQYF.

The V and J genes are TRBV13 and TRBJ1-4; D unclear. Germline V gene data show CDR1 as PRHDT and CDR2 as FYEKMQ (reference sequence). CDR3 length: 15 amino acids. Trimming took 0 bases from V and 7 from J, leaving 12 bases between them. CDR3 protein: CASSLGYRGGEKLFF. The DNA of the CDR3 is TGTGCCAGCAGCTTAGGGTACCGGGGAGGTGAAAAACTGTTTTTT. The full variable domain, in which reference TRBV13 and TRBJ1-4 provide the parts outside the CDR3, is AAGVIQSPRHLIKEKRETATLKCYPIPRHDTVYWYQQGPGQDPQFLISFYEKMQSDKGSIPDRFSAQQFSDYHSELNMSSLELGDSALYFCASSLGYRGGEKLFFGSGTQLSVL.

The genes are TRBV18 and TRBJ1-2, with D possibly matching TRBD1 (6 bases). CDR3 length: 14 amino acids. V shed 2 bases and J shed 3 bases, with 10 bases lying between them. The germline CDR1 and CDR2 sequences are KGHSH and LQKENI. CDR3 protein: CASSPTGRYYGYTF. In DNA form, the CDR3 reads TGTGCCAGCTCACCAACAGGGAGATACTATGGCTACACCTTC.

This chain links TRBV4-2 with TRBJ2-7, with 11 bases identical to TRBD2. Losses at the gene ends were 4 bases for V and 6 bases for J; bases not matched to a gene: 5. The CDR3 is made up of 14 amino acids. Germline lookup yields CDR1 LGHNA and CDR2 YNFKEQ. The CDR3 sequence is CASSLSGGAPEQYF. DNA of the CDR3: TGTGCCAGCAGCCTTAGCGGGGGGGCCCCCGAGCAGTACTTC.

This chain joins TRBV4-1 and TRBJ2-7, with TRBD2 matching over 9 bases. V was clipped by 5 bases and J by 7 bases; unmatched bases: 15. This CDR3 comprises 16 residues. CDR1 MGHRA and CDR2 YSYEKL come from the germline V gene. The CDR3 coding sequence is TGCGCCAGCAGCTTACGCGGGGGGGGCCGTTTGGAAGAGCAGTACTTC. Amino acids: CASSLRGGGRLEEQYF.

This clone occurred once. The rearrangement joins TRBV9 to TRBJ1-4; 9 nucleotides line up with TRBD1. The V and J ends lost 0 bases and 5 bases, in that order; junction bases with no gene match: 5. The CDR3 totals 16 residues. From germline, CDR1 is SGDLS and CDR2 YYNGEE. The CDR3 nucleotides are TGTGCCAGCAGCGTAGCCTTGGGGACAGGGAATGAAAAACTGTTTTTT. Translating gives CASSVALGTGNEKLFF.

The J gene is TRBJ1-6, the V gene TRBV30; TRBD1 matches 8 bases. Germline-derived CDR1 and CDR2 are GTSNPN and SVGIG (reference sequence). V trimming: 0 bases; J trimming: 9 bases; junction bases outside the gene matches: 7. There are 15 residues in the CDR3. The CDR3 region has the DNA TGTGCCTGGAGTGTCGGTCAGGGGGCTGGTTCACCCCTCCACTTT. This encodes CAWSVGQGAGSPLHF.

The chain links TRBV27 to TRBJ1-1, with 9 bases fitting TRBD1. The CDR3 contains 15 residues. V was pared by 3 bases and J by 7 bases, with 9 bases of the junction left unmatched. Germline CDR1 reads MNHEY; CDR2 reads SMNVEV (reference sequence). The CDR3 is CASSFLTGGRIEAFF. The CDR3 bases are TGTGCCAGCAGTTTTTTGACAGGGGGTCGAATTGAAGCTTTCTTT.

The gene calls are TRBV2 and TRBJ1-5, with D possibly matching TRBD1 (6 bases). The CDR3 contains 13 residues. V gave up 6 bases and J gave up 4 bases, with 10 bases separating them. The germline gives CDR1 SNHLY, CDR2 FYNNEI. The CDR3 nucleotides read TGTGCCAGCAGACAGGGACCAAATCAGCCCCAGCATTTT. This encodes CASRQGPNQPQHF.

CDR3 in amino acids: CASSPTGTDSPRGTDTQYF. In nucleotides, the CDR3 is TGTGCCAGCTCACCCACGGGGACAGACAGCCCCCGGGGCACAGATACGCAGTATTTT. The chain combines TRBV18 with TRBJ2-3; 7 nucleotides agree with TRBD1. Germline V CDR1 and CDR2: KGHSH, LQKENI. This CDR3 is 19 amino acids long. V lost 3 bases and J lost 1; bases outside the gene matches: 16.

J is TRBJ1-6 and V is TRBV6-1, with D possibly being TRBD1 (6 bases). The CDR3 runs 16 residues. CDR1 and CDR2 from the germline V gene are MNHNS and SASEGT. Trimming stripped 2 bases from V and 9 bases from J, with 17 bases between. CDR3 nucleotide sequence: TGTGCCAGCAGTGAAAGCTCGCCAGGGGATTTTTCACCCCTCCACTTT. The encoded protein is CASSESSPGDFSPLHF.

The V call is TRBV6-2 or TRBV6-3, the J call TRBJ1-2; possible D gene TRBD1, 5 bases. This CDR3 has 13 amino acids. Trimming took off 4 bases at V and 5 bases at J, with 11 bases between the two ends. The germline gives CDR1 MNHEY, CDR2 SVGEGT. This CDR3 reads CASSSDSLYGYTF. CDR3 nucleotide sequence: TGTGCCAGCAGTTCCGACAGCTTGTATGGCTACACCTTC.

This sequence joins TRBV7-9 and TRBJ1-1; the D is unclear. Germline V CDR1 and CDR2: SEHNR, FQNEAQ (reference sequence). V dropped 2 bases and J dropped 4 bases, with 8 bases sitting between them. This CDR3 region has 13 residues. The CDR3 sequence is CASSLYEGTEAFF. DNA of the CDR3: TGTGCCAGCAGCTTATACGAGGGCACTGAAGCTTTCTTT. Complete variable domain (other parts from reference TRBV7-9 and TRBJ1-1): DTGVSQNPRHKITKRGQNVTFRCDPISEHNRLYWYRQTLGQGPEFLTYFQNEAQLEKSRLLSDRFSAERPKGSFSTLEIQRTEQGDSAMYLCASSLYEGTEAFFGQGTRLTVV.

The chain joins TRBV14 to TRBJ2-7; D may be TRBD1 (6 bases). The ends were cut back, 4 bases at V and 7 bases at J, with 8 bases in the middle. CDR1 and CDR2 from the germline V gene are SGHDN and FVKESK. The CDR3 extends over 11 amino acids. CDR3 nucleotide sequence: TGTGCCAGCAGCCTAGGGGGAGAGCAGTACTTC. Translation gives CASSLGGEQYF.

J is TRBJ2-1 and V is TRBV7-9; 9 bases agree with TRBD1. J was trimmed by 3 bases and V by 3 bases; bases with no gene match: 3. The CDR3 is 15 residues long. CDR1 and CDR2 from the germline V gene are SEHNR and FQNEAQ (reference sequence). The CDR3 nucleotides are TGTGCCAGCAGCTTGGGGGACAGGGACTACAATGAGCAGTTCTTC. Translated, it gives CASSLGDRDYNEQFF.

The V and J genes are TRBV30 and TRBJ1-3; maybe TRBD1 (5 bases). V lost 0 bases, J lost 4 bases, and 10 bases lay in between. The CDR3 covers 14 residues. Germline values: CDR1 GTSNPN, CDR2 SVGIG (reference sequence). CDR3 coding DNA: TGTGCCTGGAGTGTAAAAGGGGCCGGAAACACCATATATTTT. This sequence encodes CAWSVKGAGNTIYF.

The gene calls are TRBV2 and TRBJ2-7; 8 positions agree with TRBD2. V shed 2 bases and J 3 bases; nucleotides not matched to a gene: 3. The CDR3 is made up of 14 amino acids. CDR1 is SNHLY, CDR2 FYNNEI, per germline. The CDR3 sequence is CASSETSGFYEQYF. Here the CDR3 DNA reads TGTGCCAGCAGTGAAACTAGCGGATTCTACGAGCAGTACTTC.

The chain couples TRBV5-1 to TRBJ1-3; no clear D. The CDR3 loop spans 15 amino acids. Germline V gene lookup returns CDR1 SGHRS and CDR2 YFSETQ. V gave up 5 bases and J gave up 7 bases, with 19 bases separating them. CDR3 sequence (DNA): TGCGCCAGCAGTGAGGGAGGTCTGCTTGGGAACACCATATATTTT. This encodes CASSEGGLLGNTIYF.

This clone has only a few counts. The chain links TRBV6-5 to TRBJ2-7; 7 nucleotides line up with TRBD1. With V trimmed by 6 bases and J by 0 bases, 5 bases remained unmatched. The CDR3 length is 14 residues. CDR1 MNHEY and CDR2 SVGAGI come from the germline V gene. CDR3 in amino acids: CASRRDSTSYEQYF. For the CDR3, the DNA is TGTGCCAGCAGAAGGGACAGCACCTCCTACGAGCAGTACTTC.

The chain is built from TRBV12-5 and TRBJ2-5, with 13 bases identical to TRBD2. V lost 1 base to trimming and J lost 5 bases; unmatched junction nucleotides: 4. CDR1 is LGHNT and CDR2 is FRNRAP in the germline V gene. The CDR3 length is 16 residues. The DNA of the CDR3 is TGTGCTAGTGGTTTGGCGGGGACTAGCGGGGAGGAGACCCAGTACTTC. The encoded protein is CASGLAGTSGEETQYF. Using reference TRBV12-5 and TRBJ2-5 for the parts outside the CDR3, the full variable domain is DARVTQTPRHKVTEMGQEVTMRCQPILGHNTVFWYRQTMMQGLELLAYFRNRAPLDDSGMPKDRFSAEMPDATLATLKIQPSEPRDSAVYFCASGLAGTSGEETQYFGPGTRLLVL.

The chain combines TRBV4-1 with TRBJ2-3; 7 bases fit TRBD2. Trimming removed 1 base from V and 1 base from J; junction bases left unmatched: 5. The CDR3 is made up of 16 amino acids. CDR1 and CDR2 (germline): MGHRA, YSYEKL. The CDR3 loop reads CASSQGWAGGTDTQYF. Here the CDR3 DNA reads TGCGCCAGCAGCCAAGGGTGGGCGGGGGGCACAGATACGCAGTATTTT.